This TCR beta chain was retrieved from a study of glioma-infiltrating T cells. Study-wide points: Only very few CDR3 sequences appeared in both tissue and blood.

This clonotype has ten or more counts. What it binds is unknown. Trimming stripped 5 bases from V and 4 bases from J, with 14 bases between. There are 14 residues in the CDR3. The germline V gene encodes CDR1 LNHNV and CDR2 YYDKDF (reference sequence). The iRepertoire nested amplicon-rescue multiplex PCR amplified TCR alpha and beta CDR3s from RNA. One-step reverse transcription and amplification started from around 100-400 ng of tissue mRNA or PBMC total RNA. TCRdb reprocessed the multiplex PCR reads via MiXCR and lists one record per CDR3 protein. Of over 100,000 distinct CDR3 sequences listed, less than 30% are singletons.

The sequencing input was glioma tissue, nonneoplastic brain tissue, or PBMCs (not recorded which). The source is a human donor with low-grade glioma or glioblastoma, undergoing nonglioma brain surgery, or in good health (not recorded which). The chain recombines TRBV15 with TRBJ1-1; D unresolved. In nucleotides, the CDR3 is TGTGCCACCAGCCGCCTGGCCCGGACCACTGAAGCTTTCTTT. It translates to CATSRLARTTEAFF.